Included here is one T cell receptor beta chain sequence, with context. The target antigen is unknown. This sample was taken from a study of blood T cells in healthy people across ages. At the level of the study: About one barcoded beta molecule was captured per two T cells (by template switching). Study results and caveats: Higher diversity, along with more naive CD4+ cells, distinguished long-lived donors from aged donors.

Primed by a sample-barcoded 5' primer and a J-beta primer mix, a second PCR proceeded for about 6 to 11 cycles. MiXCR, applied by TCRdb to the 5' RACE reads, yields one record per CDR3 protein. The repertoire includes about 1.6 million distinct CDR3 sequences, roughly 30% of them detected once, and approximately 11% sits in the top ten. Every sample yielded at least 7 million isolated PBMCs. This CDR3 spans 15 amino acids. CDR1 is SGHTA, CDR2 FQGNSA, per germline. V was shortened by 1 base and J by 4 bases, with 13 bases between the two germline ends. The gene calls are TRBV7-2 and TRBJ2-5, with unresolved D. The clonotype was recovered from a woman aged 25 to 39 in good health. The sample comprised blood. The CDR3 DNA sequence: TGTGCCAGCAGCTTAGTGACCTCCCCGCGAGAGACCCAGTACTTC. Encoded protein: CASSLVTSPRETQYF.